This T cell receptor (beta chain) was observed in a study of neurological immune-mediated disorders. Study-wide findings and caveats: None of the CDR3 amino acid sequences of expanded clones were shared across subjects, and this suggested private repertoires in all groups. When repertoires were grouped phylogenetically, those of 18 of 34 multiple sclerosis patients fell into one related-CDR3 cluster, a possible signature.

Germline CDR1 is SGHAT and CDR2 is FQNNGV. The V gene end was trimmed by 5 bases and the J gene end by 4 bases; junction bases not matched to a gene: 5. CDR3 length: 15 amino acids. The cDNA came from 5'RACE, which used 10-nucleotide random UMIs. TCRdb itself ran the 5' RACE reads through MiXCR, one entry per CDR3 protein. This table holds 87,000 or so distinct CDR3 sequences, under 4.5% found once. This clonotype has at least ten counts. The antigen remains unidentified. Sequenced: PBMCs. This clonotype originated in a woman in her fifties or sixties with multiple sclerosis. V and J are TRBV11-2 and TRBJ1-3; TRBD1 agrees at 10 bases. Written as DNA, the CDR3 is TGTGCCAGCAGCCCGACAGGGGGCAAGGGAAACACCATATATTTT. Protein product: CASSPTGGKGNTIYF. Combining the CDR3 with reference TRBV11-2 and TRBJ1-3 gives the whole variable domain EAGVAQSPRYKIIEKRQSVAFWCNPISGHATLYWYQQILGQGPKLLIQFQNNGVVDDSQLPKDRFSAERLKGVDSTLKIQPAKLEDSAVYLCASSPTGGKGNTIYFGEGSWLTVV.